This is a list of T cell receptor beta chains from one sample in a study of blood T cell repertoires in COVID-19. The repertoire was sequenced with immunoSEQ multiplex PCR; TCRdb's copy has only in-frame clones and lacks some. The data hold under 150,000 clones, with around 80% observed a single time. The sample comprised peripheral blood. Source of these receptors: a man aged 55 to 70 with acute or convalescent COVID-19. The conserved cysteine and the conserved F or W are not part of the CDR3 here.

v_call: TRBV7-9; j_call: TRBJ1-3; cdr3_aa: ASSQIRDSGNTIY
v_call: TRBV7-7; j_call: TRBJ2-1; cdr3_aa: ASAPLAGKNEQF
v_call: TRBV3-1/TRBV3-2; j_call: TRBJ2-1; cdr3_aa: ASSQGRGNSYNEQF
v_call: TRBV5-5; j_call: TRBJ2-2; cdr3_aa: ASSLQGSNTGELF
v_call: TRBV5-5; j_call: TRBJ2-7; cdr3_aa: ASSFGTGSYEQY
v_call: TRBV24-1; j_call: TRBJ1-5; cdr3_aa: ATRQGIGQPQH
v_call: TRBV12-3/TRBV12-4; j_call: TRBJ2-7; cdr3_aa: ASSFLGGEQY
v_call: TRBV7-9; j_call: TRBJ2-1; cdr3_aa: ASSLLGQGINEQF
v_call: TRBV28; j_call: TRBJ2-7; cdr3_aa: ASSFQGYEQY
v_call: TRBV5-1; j_call: TRBJ1-6; cdr3_aa: ASRDRLSSYNSPLH
v_call: TRBV2; j_call: TRBJ2-4; cdr3_aa: ASSRAGGKNIQY
v_call: TRBV29-1; j_call: TRBJ1-1; cdr3_aa: SVREAGIAEAF
v_call: TRBV16; j_call: TRBJ1-2; cdr3_aa: ASSQRTARTDYGYT
v_call: TRBV5-1; j_call: TRBJ2-7; cdr3_aa: ASSFGQGLSYEQY
v_call: TRBV19; j_call: TRBJ1-5; cdr3_aa: ASSIMTGGDQPQH
v_call: TRBV19; j_call: TRBJ1-2; cdr3_aa: ASTPGVYGYT
v_call: TRBV20-1; j_call: TRBJ2-7; cdr3_aa: SAKDLYEQY